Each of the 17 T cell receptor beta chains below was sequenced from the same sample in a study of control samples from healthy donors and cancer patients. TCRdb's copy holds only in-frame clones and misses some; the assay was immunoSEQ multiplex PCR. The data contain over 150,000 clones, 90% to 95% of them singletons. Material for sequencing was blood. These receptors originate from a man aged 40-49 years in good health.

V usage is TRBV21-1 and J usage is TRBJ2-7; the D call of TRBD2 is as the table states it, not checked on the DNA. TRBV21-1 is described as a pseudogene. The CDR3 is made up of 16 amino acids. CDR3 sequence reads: CASSPATGGGSYEQYF. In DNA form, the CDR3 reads TGTGCCAGCAGCCCCGCGACGGGGGGGGGCTCCTACGAGCAGTACTTC.

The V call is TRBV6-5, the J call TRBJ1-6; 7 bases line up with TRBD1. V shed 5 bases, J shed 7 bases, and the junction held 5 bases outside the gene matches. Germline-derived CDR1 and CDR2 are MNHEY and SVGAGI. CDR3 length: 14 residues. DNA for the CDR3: TGTGCCAGCAGTCGGGACAGTCTAAATTCACCCCTCCACTTT. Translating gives CASSRDSLNSPLHF.

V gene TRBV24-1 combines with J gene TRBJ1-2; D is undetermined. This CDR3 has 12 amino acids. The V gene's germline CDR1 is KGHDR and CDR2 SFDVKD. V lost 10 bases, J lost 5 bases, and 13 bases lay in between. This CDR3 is CATFRPSYGYTF. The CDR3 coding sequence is TGTGCCACATTCCGTCCTAGTTATGGCTACACCTTC.

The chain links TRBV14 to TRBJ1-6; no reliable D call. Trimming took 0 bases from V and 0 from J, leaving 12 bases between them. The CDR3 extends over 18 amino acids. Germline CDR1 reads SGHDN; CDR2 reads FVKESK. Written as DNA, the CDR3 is TGTGCCAGCAGCCAAGACTCCCCGGCCAGCTCCTATAATTCACCCCTCCACTTT. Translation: CASSQDSPASSYNSPLHF. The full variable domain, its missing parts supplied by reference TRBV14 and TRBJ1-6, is EAGVTQFPSHSVIEKGQTVTLRCDPISGHDNLYWYRRVMGKEIKFLLHFVKESKQDESGMPNNRFLAERTGGTYSTLKVQPAELEDSGVYFCASSQDSPASSYNSPLHFGNGTRLTVT.

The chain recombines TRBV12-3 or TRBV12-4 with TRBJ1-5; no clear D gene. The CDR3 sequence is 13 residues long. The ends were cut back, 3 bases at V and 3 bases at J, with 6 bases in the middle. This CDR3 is CASSLALNQPQHF. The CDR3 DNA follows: TGTGCCAGCAGTTTGGCCCTCAATCAGCCCCAGCATTTT.

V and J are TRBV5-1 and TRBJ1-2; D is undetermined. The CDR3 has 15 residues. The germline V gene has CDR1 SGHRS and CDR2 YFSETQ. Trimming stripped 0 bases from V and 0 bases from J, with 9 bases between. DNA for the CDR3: TGCGCCAGCAGCTTGGCCCTGGATCCTAACTATGGCTACACCTTC. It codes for CASSLALDPNYGYTF.

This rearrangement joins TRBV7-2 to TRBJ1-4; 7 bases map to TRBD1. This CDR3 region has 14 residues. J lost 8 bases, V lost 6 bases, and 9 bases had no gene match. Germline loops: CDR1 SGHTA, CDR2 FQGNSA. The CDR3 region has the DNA TGTGCCAGCAGGTATGACAGGGACGGCGAAAAACTGTTTTTT. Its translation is CASRYDRDGEKLFF. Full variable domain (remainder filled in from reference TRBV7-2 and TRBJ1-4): GAGVSQSPSNKVTEKGKDVELRCDPISGHTALYWYRQSLGQGLEFLIYFQGNSAPDKSGLPSDRFSAERTGGSVSTLTIQRTQQEDSAVYLCASRYDRDGEKLFFGSGTQLSVL.

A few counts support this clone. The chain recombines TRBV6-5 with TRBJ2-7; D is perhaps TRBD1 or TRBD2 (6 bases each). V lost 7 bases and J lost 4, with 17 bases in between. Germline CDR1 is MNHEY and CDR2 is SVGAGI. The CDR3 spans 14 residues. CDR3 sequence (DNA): TGTGCCAGCATCCCCGAGGGGGGTCGATACGAGCAGTACTTC. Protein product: CASIPEGGRYEQYF.

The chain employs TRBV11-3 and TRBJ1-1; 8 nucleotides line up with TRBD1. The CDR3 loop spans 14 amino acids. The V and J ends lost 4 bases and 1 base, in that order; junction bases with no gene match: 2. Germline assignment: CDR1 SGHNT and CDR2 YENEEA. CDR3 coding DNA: TGTGCCAGCAGCTCAGGACAGGGGAACACTGAAGCTTTCTTT. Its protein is CASSSGQGNTEAFF.

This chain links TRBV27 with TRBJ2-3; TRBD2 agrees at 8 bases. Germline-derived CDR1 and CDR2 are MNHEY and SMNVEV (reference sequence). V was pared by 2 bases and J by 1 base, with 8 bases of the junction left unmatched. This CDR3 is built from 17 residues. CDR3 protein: CASSLILADPRTDTQYF. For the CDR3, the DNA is TGTGCCAGCAGTTTAATACTAGCGGACCCTCGCACAGATACGCAGTATTTT.

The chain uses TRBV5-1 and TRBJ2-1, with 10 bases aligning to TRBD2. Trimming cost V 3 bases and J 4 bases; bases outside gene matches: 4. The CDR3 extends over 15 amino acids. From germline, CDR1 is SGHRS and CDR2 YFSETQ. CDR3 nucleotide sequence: TGCGCCAGCAGCTCTAGCGGGGGCCGATACAATGAGCAGTTCTTC. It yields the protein CASSSSGGRYNEQFF.

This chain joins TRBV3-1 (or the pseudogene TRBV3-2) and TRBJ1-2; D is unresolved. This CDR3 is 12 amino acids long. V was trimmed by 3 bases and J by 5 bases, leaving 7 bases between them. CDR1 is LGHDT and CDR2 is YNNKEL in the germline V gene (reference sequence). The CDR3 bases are TGTGCCAGCAGCCAGACATGGTATGGCTACACCTTC. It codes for CASSQTWYGYTF.

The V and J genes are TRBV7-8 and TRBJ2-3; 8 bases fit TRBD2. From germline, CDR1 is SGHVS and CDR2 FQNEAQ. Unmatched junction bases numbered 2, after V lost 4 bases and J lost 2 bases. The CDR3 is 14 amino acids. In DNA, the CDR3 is TGTGCCAGCAGCTCCGGGAGGGCCACAGATACGCAGTATTTT. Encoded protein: CASSSGRATDTQYF. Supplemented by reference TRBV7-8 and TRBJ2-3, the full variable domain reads GAGVSQSPRYKVAKRGQDVALRCDPISGHVSLFWYQQALGQGPEFLTYFQNEAQLDKSGLPSDRFFAERPEGSVSTLKIQRTQQEDSAVYLCASSSGRATDTQYFGPGTRLTVL.

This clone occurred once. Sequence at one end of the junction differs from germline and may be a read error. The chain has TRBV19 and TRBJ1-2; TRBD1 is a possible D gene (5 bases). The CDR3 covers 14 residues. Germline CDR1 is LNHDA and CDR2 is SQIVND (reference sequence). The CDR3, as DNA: TGTGCCAGTAGTATGTTGGGGACGGATTATGGCTGCACCTTC. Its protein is CASSMLGTDYGCTF.

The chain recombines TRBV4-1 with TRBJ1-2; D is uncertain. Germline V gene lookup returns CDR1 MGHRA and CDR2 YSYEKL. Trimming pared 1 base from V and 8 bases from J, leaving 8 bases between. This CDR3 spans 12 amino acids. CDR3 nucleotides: TGCGCCAGCAGCCAAGTAGGTGGCGGCTACACCTTC. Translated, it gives CASSQVGGGYTF.

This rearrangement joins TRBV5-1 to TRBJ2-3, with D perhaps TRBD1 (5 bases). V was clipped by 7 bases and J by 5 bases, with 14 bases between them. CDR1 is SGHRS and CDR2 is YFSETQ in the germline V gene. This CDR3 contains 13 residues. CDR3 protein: CASSGSVEDTQYF. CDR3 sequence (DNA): TGCGCCAGCTCAGGGTCGGTAGAAGATACGCAGTATTTT. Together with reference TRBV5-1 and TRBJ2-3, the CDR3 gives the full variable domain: KAGVTQTPRYLIKTRGQQVTLSCSPISGHRSVSWYQQTPGQGLQFLFEYFSETQRNKGNFPGRFSGRQFSNSRSEMNVSTLELGDSALYLCASSGSVEDTQYFGPGTRLTVL.

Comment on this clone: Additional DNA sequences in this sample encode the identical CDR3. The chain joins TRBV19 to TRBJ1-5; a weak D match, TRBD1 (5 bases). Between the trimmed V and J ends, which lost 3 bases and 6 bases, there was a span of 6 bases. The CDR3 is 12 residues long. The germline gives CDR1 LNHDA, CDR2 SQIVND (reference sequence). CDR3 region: CASSIGGQPQHF. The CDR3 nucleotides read TGTGCCAGTAGTATTGGGGGTCAGCCCCAGCATTTT.